This TCR beta chain was profiled in a study of technical replicates of blood from several donors. The method was immunoSEQ multiplex PCR; TCRdb's version includes in-frame clones alone and lacks a portion of them. The sample holds more than 70,000 clones, just over 90% seen once. This CDR3 spans 14 amino acids. J gave up 4 bases and V 9 bases, and 9 bases lay outside the gene matches. The germline CDR1 and CDR2 sequences are MDHEN and SYDVKM. This sequence joins TRBV28 and TRBJ2-3; 8 bases are a match to TRBD1. This sequence originates from a human donor in good health. The sample comprised T cells isolated from PBMCs. The CDR3 DNA reads as TGTGCCAGTTGCCAGGGGGCGCGAGCAGATACGCAGTATTTT. This translates into CASCQGARADTQYF. Drawing the rest from reference TRBV28 and TRBJ2-3, the complete variable domain is DVKVTQSSRYLVKRTGEKVFLECVQDMDHENMFWYRQDPGLGLRLIYFSYDVKMKEKGDIPEGYSVSREKKERFSLILESASTNQTSMYLCASCQGARADTQYFGPGTRLTVL.